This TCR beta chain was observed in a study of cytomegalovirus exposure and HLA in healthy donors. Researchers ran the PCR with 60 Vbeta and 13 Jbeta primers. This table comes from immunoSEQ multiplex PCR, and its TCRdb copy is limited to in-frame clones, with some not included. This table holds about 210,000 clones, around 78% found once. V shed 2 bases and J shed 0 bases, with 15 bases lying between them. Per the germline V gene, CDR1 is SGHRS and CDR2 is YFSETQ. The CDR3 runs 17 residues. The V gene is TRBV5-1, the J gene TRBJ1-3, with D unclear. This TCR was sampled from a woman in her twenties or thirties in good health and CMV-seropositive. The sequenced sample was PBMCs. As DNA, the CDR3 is TGCGCCAGCAGCTTAAACTCCGGGGAGTACTCTGGAAACACCATATATTTT. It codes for CASSLNSGEYSGNTIYF.